The clone carrying this T cell receptor (beta chain) came up a few times. Antigen unknown. The data are from a study of T-cell memory formation after mild COVID-19. Study information: TCR clusters were mostly donor specific. Broader study findings: Pre-infection memory harbored some responding clones, suggesting cross-reactive memory joined.

CDR1 is SNHLY, CDR2 FYNNEI, per germline. With 7 bases removed from V and 4 bases from J, the gap between germline ends came to 16 bases. The CDR3 extends over 14 amino acids. A 5'RACE reaction primed in the constant segment made cDNA libraries of TCR alpha and TCR beta, and these carried sample barcodes and UMIs. MiXCR, applied by TCRdb to the 5' RACE reads, yields one record per CDR3 protein. The sample includes 200,000 to 250,000 distinct CDR3 sequences, 9.4% seen only once; the top ten take 22%. V usage is TRBV2 and J usage is TRBJ2-5; D perhaps matches TRBD2 (6 bases). The TCR was taken from a man younger than 35 who had mild COVID-19 (a few samples of this study predate the infection). Cell type and time point are not known. The sequenced sample was PBMCs or a T cell subset sorted from them (not recorded which). CDR3 DNA: TGTGCCAGCAAGGCCTCGTGGGGAGGAGAGACCCAGTACTTC. Protein sequence: CASKASWGGETQYF.